The source of this T cell receptor (beta chain) is a study of identical twins. Germline V CDR1 and CDR2: MNHEY, SVGAGI. The CDR3 runs 13 residues. V gave up 1 base and J gave up 5 bases, with 9 bases separating them. Study conclusions and caveats: Out-of-frame sharing of TCR alpha in monozygotic twins was underestimated by models.

Regarding this clonotype: Its antigen is as yet unknown.

With template switching, a universal primer site was added, and the cDNA carried unique molecular identifiers. One entry per CDR3 protein results from TCRdb running MiXCR on the 5' RACE reads. The table shows about 890,000 distinct CDR3 sequences, with roughly an eighth occurring only once. The sample was also reused in another study, on yellow fever vaccine responses in identical twins.

This chain joins TRBV6-5 and TRBJ2-7, with D perhaps given as TRBD1 or TRBD2 (5 bases each). The sequenced material came from PBMCs. The sequence was obtained from a woman in her late teens or twenties in good health. CDR3 DNA sequence: TGTGCCAGCAGTTACTTCGAGGGGAACGAGCAGTACTTC. Protein product: CASSYFEGNEQYF.